The 14 T cell receptor beta chains presented below share a single source sample, sequenced in a study of T cells in Graves' hyperthyroidism and ophthalmopathy (dated by TCRdb to about 2019). Library construction relied on multiplex PCR. TCRdb shows the sequencer as Illumina HiSeq 2000. The TCR beta CDR3 regions were amplified from the RNA transcripts. The first round of RT-PCR for the TCR CDR3 was performed with the HTBI primer set and the Qiagen OneStep RT-PCR kit. TCRdb itself trimmed the public reads at Q25 with fastp, ran MiXCR and retained productive beta chains. Rows matching on CDR3 protein sequence are summarized as one entry with the most common DNA and genes. This sample lists around 660,000 distinct CDR3 sequences; 45% were detected once. The ten most abundant clones make up approximately 7.2% of the sample. Input material: peripheral blood or thyroid tissue (not recorded which). These receptors were collected from an adult man with Graves' disease, either hyperthyroidism or ophthalmopathy (not recorded which).

V is TRBV12-3 or TRBV12-4 and J is TRBJ1-2; the match to TRBD1 covers 8 bases. With V trimmed by 5 bases and J by 4 bases, 12 bases remained unmatched. This CDR3 comprises 16 residues. CDR3 DNA: TGTGCCAGCAGTGACCTTTCGGCCGACAGGGGCTATGGCTACACCTTC. This translates into CASSDLSADRGYGYTF.

About this clonotype: A much larger clone is a single base away; this may be a read error. This chain joins TRBV2 and TRBJ1-2; 11 bases line up with TRBD1. Germline-derived CDR1 and CDR2 are SNHLY and FYNNEI. This CDR3 comprises 17 residues. The CDR3 reads CASGELLPGQGDYGYTF. In DNA, the CDR3 is TGTGCCAGCGGTGAATTGCTGCCGGGACAGGGGGACTATGGCTACACCTTC. Complete variable domain (other parts from reference TRBV2 and TRBJ1-2): EPEVTQTPSHQVTQMGQEVILRCVPISNHLYFYWYRQILGQKVEFLVSFYNNEISEKSEIFDDQFSVERPDGSNFTLKIRSTKLEDSAMYFCASGELLPGQGDYGYTFGSGTRLTVV.

This rearrangement joins TRBV6-5 to TRBJ2-5; TRBD2 is a possible D gene (5 bases). The V gene lost 5 bases and the J gene lost 5 bases, with 9 bases spanning the gap. This CDR3 spans 12 amino acids. The germline CDR1 and CDR2 sequences are MNHEY and SVGAGI. The CDR3: CASSRERETQYF. DNA of the CDR3: TGTGCCAGCAGTAGGGAGCGTGAGACCCAGTACTTC.

This clonotype was counted at least ten times. The chain combines TRBV7-9 with TRBJ2-7; D perhaps matches TRBD2 (5 bases). CDR1 and CDR2 (germline): SEHNR, FQNEAQ (reference sequence). The V end lost 2 bases, the J end lost 7 bases, and 15 bases lay between the germline ends. This CDR3 is built from 14 residues. The CDR3 nucleotides are TGTGCCAGCAGCTTATCCTCCTCCAGCGGTGAGCAGTACTTC. This translates into CASSLSSSSGEQYF.

The rearrangement links TRBV12-3 or TRBV12-4 to TRBJ1-5; 8 positions match TRBD1. The CDR3 sequence is 14 residues long. Trimming took 5 bases from V and 4 from J; bases not matched to a gene: 4. The CDR3 reads CASSQRQGNQPQHF. CDR3 nucleotides: TGTGCCAGCAGTCAAAGACAGGGGAATCAGCCCCAGCATTTT.

The rearrangement uses TRBV25-1 and TRBJ2-3; D remains ambiguous. Between the trimmed V and J ends, which lost 6 bases and 4 bases, there was a span of 11 bases. Per germline, CDR1 MGHDK and CDR2 SYGVNS. This CDR3 region has 13 residues. CDR3 in amino acids: CASRKDRADTQYF. The DNA for the CDR3 is TGTGCCAGCAGGAAAGATAGGGCAGATACGCAGTATTTT. The whole variable domain, remainder taken from reference TRBV25-1 and TRBJ2-3, is EADIYQTPRYLVIGTGKKITLECSQTMGHDKMYWYQQDPGMELHLIHYSYGVNSTEKGDLSSESTVSRIRTEHFPLTLESARPSHTSQYLCASRKDRADTQYFGPGTRLTVL.

This chain joins TRBV12-3 or TRBV12-4 and TRBJ1-3, with 9 bases lining up with TRBD1. Losses at the gene ends were 5 bases for V and 7 bases for J; bases not matched to a gene: 3. The CDR3 is 13 amino acids. CDR3 protein: CASSATGGNTIYF. The CDR3 region has the DNA TGTGCCAGCAGTGCGACAGGGGGGAACACCATATATTTT.

This clonotype was seen a few times. This chain links TRBV12-3 or TRBV12-4 with TRBJ1-1; D not certain. The CDR3 has 14 amino acids. The V and J ends lost 5 bases and 3 bases respectively, with 13 bases between them. In DNA, the CDR3 is TGTGCCAGCAGTGCGGGATGGGAGGACACTGAAGCTTTCTTT. It yields the protein CASSAGWEDTEAFF.

With regard to this clonotype: A much larger clone differs from this one at a single base, so this may be a read error. The gene calls are TRBV6-6 and TRBJ2-5; tentative D call: TRBD1 (6 bases). Germline V gene lookup returns CDR1 MNHNY and CDR2 SVGAGI (reference sequence). Trimming left V 7 bases short and J 3 bases short, with 6 bases between. The CDR3 extends over 11 amino acids. The CDR3 reads CASKGEETQYF. In DNA, the CDR3 is TGTGCCAGCAAGGGGGAAGAGACCCAGTACTTC.

The chain combines TRBV12-3 or TRBV12-4 with TRBJ2-5, with D perhaps assigned TRBD1 or TRBD2 (6 bases each). V was trimmed by 2 bases and J by 10 bases, leaving 11 bases between them. This CDR3 spans 12 amino acids. This CDR3 is CASSLRGGRQYF. The CDR3 nucleotides read TGTGCCAGCAGTTTACGTGGGGGGCGCCAGTACTTC.

The chain has TRBV6-5 and TRBJ1-5; tentatively, D is TRBD1 (6 bases). Trimming pared 7 bases from V and 4 bases from J, leaving 20 bases between. The CDR3 runs 16 residues. Germline CDR1 reads MNHEY; CDR2 reads SVGAGI. This CDR3 is CASTAEQGFSNQPQHF. As DNA, the CDR3 is TGTGCCAGCACCGCCGAGCAGGGGTTTAGTAATCAGCCCCAGCATTTT.

The V and J genes are TRBV7-3 and TRBJ2-6; D is unresolved. Germline CDR1 SGHTA, CDR2 FQGTGA. Trimming shortened V by 0 bases and J by 0 bases, and 6 bases separated the two germline ends. The CDR3 loop spans 16 amino acids. For the CDR3, the DNA is TGTGCCAGCAGCTTAACGGGGATCTCTGGGGCCAACGTCCTGACTTTC. This encodes CASSLTGISGANVLTF. Complete variable domain (other parts from reference TRBV7-3 and TRBJ2-6): GAGVSQTPSNKVTEKGKYVELRCDPISGHTALYWYRQSLGQGPEFLIYFQGTGAADDSGLPNDRFFAVRPEGSVSTLKIQRTERGDSAVYLCASSLTGISGANVLTFGAGSRLTVL.

The genes are TRBV7-9 and TRBJ1-1, with D possibly being TRBD1 (5 bases). This CDR3 spans 14 amino acids. Trimming cost V 6 bases and J 10 bases, with 21 bases left between them. From germline, CDR1 is SEHNR and CDR2 FQNEAQ (reference sequence). The CDR3 bases are TGTGCCAGCAGTAAGACTCGGGACGAGCGGGGAGCTTTCTTT. It is translated as CASSKTRDERGAFF.

This clonotype was detected only a few times. The chain carries TRBV11-1 and TRBJ1-1; 8 nucleotides line up with TRBD1. Trimming removed 2 bases from V and 5 bases from J; junction bases left unmatched: 7. This CDR3 is 15 amino acids long. CDR1 and CDR2 (germline): SGHAT, FQDESV (reference sequence). CDR3 in DNA: TGTGCCAGCAGCTTACTTCGGACAGGGAAAACTGAAGCTTTCTTT. It yields the protein CASSLLRTGKTEAFF.